The clone carrying this TCR beta chain was observed a handful of times. The germline CDR1 and CDR2 sequences are LNHDA and SQIVND (reference sequence). The CDR3 has 15 amino acids. Losses at the gene ends were 6 bases for V and 6 bases for J; bases not matched to a gene: 10. The sample originates from a study of blood T cell repertoires in COVID-19. Only in-frame clones appear in the TCRdb table, and some are missing; sequencing was by immunoSEQ multiplex PCR. The table shows under 300,000 clones, with roughly 80% occurring only once. The V call is TRBV19, the J call TRBJ2-2; 7 nucleotides match TRBD2. This TCR came from a man in his fifties or sixties who had recovered from COVID-19. Sequencing was performed on PBMCs or T cells enriched from blood (not recorded which). CDR3 in amino acids: CASSPTGRVAGELFF. The CDR3 DNA follows: TGTGCCAGTAGCCCCACGGGGAGGGTGGCCGGGGAGCTGTTTTTT.